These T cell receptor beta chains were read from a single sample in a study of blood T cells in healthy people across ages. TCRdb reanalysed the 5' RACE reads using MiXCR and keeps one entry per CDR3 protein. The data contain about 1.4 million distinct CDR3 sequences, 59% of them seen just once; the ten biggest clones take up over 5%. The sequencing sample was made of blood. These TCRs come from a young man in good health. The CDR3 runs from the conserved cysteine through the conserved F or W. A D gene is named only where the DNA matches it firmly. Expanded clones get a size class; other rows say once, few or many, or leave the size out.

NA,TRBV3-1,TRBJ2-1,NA,CASSQATTSSYNEQFF,TGTGCCAGCAGCCAAGCCACCACAAGCTCCTACAATGAGCAGTTCTTC
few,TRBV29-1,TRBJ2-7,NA,CSVEGAEPNYEQYF,TGCAGCGTTGAGGGGGCAGAACCAAACTACGAGCAGTACTTC
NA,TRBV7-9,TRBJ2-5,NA,CASSSLVRETQYF,TGTGCCAGCAGCTCTCTAGTCCGGGAGACCCAGTACTTC
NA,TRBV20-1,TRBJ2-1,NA,CSARDVLTYNEQFF,TGCAGTGCTAGAGACGTCCTCACCTACAATGAGCAGTTCTTC
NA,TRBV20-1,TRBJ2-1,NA,CSASRSFGDYNEQFF,TGCAGTGCTAGTCGGTCCTTTGGGGATTACAATGAGCAGTTCTTC
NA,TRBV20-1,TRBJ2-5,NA,CSVRGRGETQYF,TGCAGTGTGAGGGGTAGGGGGGAGACCCAGTACTTC
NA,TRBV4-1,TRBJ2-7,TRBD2,CASSGGTETSLCEQYF,TGCGCCAGCAGCGGAGGGACCGAGACTAGCCTCTGCGAGCAGTACTTC
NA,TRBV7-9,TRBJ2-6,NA,CASSLGPWPSGANVLTF,TGTGCCAGCAGCTTAGGCCCCTGGCCCTCTGGGGCCAACGTCCTGACTTTC
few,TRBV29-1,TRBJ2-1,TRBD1,CSVGRGQGYNEQFF,TGCAGCGTTGGTAGGGGACAGGGGTACAATGAGCAGTTCTTC
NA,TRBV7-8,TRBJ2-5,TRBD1,CASSIAGTAEGETQYF,TGTGCCAGCAGCATAGCCGGGACAGCCGAAGGAGAGACCCAGTACTTC
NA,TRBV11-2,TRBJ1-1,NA,CASNLPGNTEAFF,TGTGCCAGCAACCTTCCCGGGAACACTGAAGCTTTCTTT
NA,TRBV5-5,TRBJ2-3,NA,CASSTTPRDTDTQYF,TGTGCCAGCAGCACAACGCCCAGGGATACGGATACGCAGTATTTT
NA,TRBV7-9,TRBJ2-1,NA,CASRMALRPEQFF,TGTGCCAGCAGGATGGCCCTACGGCCTGAGCAGTTCTTC
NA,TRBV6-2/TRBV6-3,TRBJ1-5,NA,CASSHEGAIRNQPQHF,TGTGCCAGCAGCCACGAGGGAGCCATACGCAATCAGCCCCAGCATTTT
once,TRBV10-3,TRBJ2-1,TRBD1,CAISETGTGGQFF,TGTGCCATCAGTGAGACCGGGACAGGGGGGCAGTTCTTC
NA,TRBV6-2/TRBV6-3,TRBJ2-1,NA,CASSYGVEGSYNEQFF,TGTGCCAGCAGTTACGGGGTTGAGGGGTCCTACAATGAGCAGTTCTTC
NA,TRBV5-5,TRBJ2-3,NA,CASSPRGNPTDTQYF,TGTGCCAGCAGCCCCAGGGGAAACCCCACAGATACGCAGTATTTT
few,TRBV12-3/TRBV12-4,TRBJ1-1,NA,CASSTGREAFF,TGTGCCAGCAGTACCGGGAGAGAAGCTTTCTTT
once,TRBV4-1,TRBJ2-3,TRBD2,CASSHTTRGGADTQYF,TGCGCCAGCAGCCATACCACACGGGGGGGTGCAGATACGCAGTATTTT
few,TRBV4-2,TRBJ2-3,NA,CASSFLENIRGTDTQYF,TGTGCCAGCAGCTTTTTAGAGAATATAAGGGGCACAGATACGCAGTATTTT
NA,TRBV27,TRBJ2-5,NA,CASSLSWVGETQYF,TGTGCCAGCAGTTTATCGTGGGTAGGCGAGACCCAGTACTTC
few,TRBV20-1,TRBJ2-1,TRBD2,CSASTSGGGKEQFF,TGCAGTGCCAGTACTTCTGGCGGGGGAAAGGAGCAGTTCTTC
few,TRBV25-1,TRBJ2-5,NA,CASSESIRGETQYF,TGTGCCAGCAGTGAATCAATCCGAGGGGAGACCCAGTACTTC
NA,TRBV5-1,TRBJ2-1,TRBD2,CASSLGLIAGGDEQFF,TGCGCCAGCAGCTTGGGCCTAATAGCGGGAGGCGATGAGCAGTTCTTC
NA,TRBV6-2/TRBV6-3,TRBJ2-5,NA,CATALGETQYF,TGTGCCACCGCCCTCGGGGAGACCCAGTACTTC
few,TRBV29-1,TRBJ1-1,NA,CSVEAVGTDTEAFF,TGCAGCGTGGAGGCGGTGGGGACCGACACTGAAGCTTTCTTT
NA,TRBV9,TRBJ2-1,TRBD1,CASSVAGGDRGPYNEQFF,TGTGCCAGCAGCGTAGCTGGTGGGGACAGGGGCCCCTACAATGAGCAGTTCTTC
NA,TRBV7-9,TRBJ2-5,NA,CASSLYGGKETQYF,TGTGCCAGCAGCTTATACGGCGGAAAAGAGACCCAGTACTTC
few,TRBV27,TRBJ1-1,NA,CASSLKGVTEAFF,TGTGCCAGCAGTTTGAAGGGTGTGACTGAAGCTTTCTTT
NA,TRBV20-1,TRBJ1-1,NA,CSAGGHTNTEAFF,TGCAGTGCTGGGGGACACACGAACACTGAAGCTTTCTTT
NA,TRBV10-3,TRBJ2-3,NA,CAIRPGAGDTQYF,TGTGCCATCAGACCAGGGGCAGGGGATACGCAGTATTTT
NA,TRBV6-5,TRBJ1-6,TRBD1,CASSTPGQGNSPLHF,TGTGCCAGCAGTACTCCCGGACAGGGAAATTCACCCCTCCACTTT
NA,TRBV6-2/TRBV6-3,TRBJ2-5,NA,CASSSRRKTQYF,TGTGCCAGCAGTTCAAGGAGAAAGACCCAGTACTTC
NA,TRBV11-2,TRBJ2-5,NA,CASSLVRTSETQYF,TGTGCCAGCAGCTTAGTAAGGACCAGTGAGACCCAGTACTTC
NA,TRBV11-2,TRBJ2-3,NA,CASSLEGPSSTDTQYF,TGTGCCAGCAGCTTAGAAGGACCCTCTAGCACAGATACGCAGTATTTT
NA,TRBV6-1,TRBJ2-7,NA,CASKIEITGLFSYEQYF,TGTGCCAGCAAAATAGAGATTACAGGGCTCTTTTCCTACGAGCAGTACTTC
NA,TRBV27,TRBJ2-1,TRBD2,CASSGWTSGSEQFF,TGTGCCAGCAGTGGATGGACTAGCGGGAGCGAGCAGTTCTTC
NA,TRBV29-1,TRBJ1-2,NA,CSVENVNYGYTF,TGCAGCGTTGAAAATGTTAACTATGGCTACACCTTC
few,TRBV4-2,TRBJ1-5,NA,CASSQVPWGGTTGQPQHF,TGTGCCAGCAGCCAAGTTCCCTGGGGGGGGACAACAGGTCAGCCCCAGCATTTT
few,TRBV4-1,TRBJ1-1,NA,CASSQEIKGWTEAFF,TGCGCCAGCAGCCAAGAAATAAAGGGGTGGACTGAAGCTTTCTTT
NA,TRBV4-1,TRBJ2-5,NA,CASSRTGQSQETQYF,TGCGCCAGCAGCCGGACTGGACAGAGCCAAGAGACCCAGTACTTC
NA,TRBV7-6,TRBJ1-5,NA,CASSQAAGTNQPQHF,TGTGCCAGCAGCCAAGCGGCGGGCACCAATCAGCCCCAGCATTTT
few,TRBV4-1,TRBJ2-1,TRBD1,CASSHPGQGPSFSYNEQFF,TGCGCCAGCAGCCACCCGGGACAGGGTCCCTCATTCTCCTACAATGAGCAGTTCTTC
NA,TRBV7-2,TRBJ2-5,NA,CASSLASGAIQETQYF,TGTGCCAGCAGCTTAGCTTCGGGGGCGATTCAAGAGACCCAGTACTTC
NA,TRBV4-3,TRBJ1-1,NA,CASSQGPEGAEAFF,TGCGCCAGCAGCCAAGGGCCCGAAGGGGCTGAAGCTTTCTTT
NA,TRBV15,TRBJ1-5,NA,CATSTRTLQPQHF,TGTGCCACCAGCACACGGACATTGCAGCCCCAGCATTTT
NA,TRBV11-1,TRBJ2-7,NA,CASSQQTDYEQYF,TGCGCCAGCAGCCAACAGACAGATTACGAGCAGTACTTC
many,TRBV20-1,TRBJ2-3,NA,CSARDSGEGGTDTQYF,TGCAGTGCTAGAGACAGCGGGGAGGGGGGGACAGATACGCAGTATTTT
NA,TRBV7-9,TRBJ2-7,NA,CASSLSSSEPTGYEQYF,TGTGCCAGCAGCTTAAGTTCCTCTGAGCCTACCGGGTACGAGCAGTACTTC